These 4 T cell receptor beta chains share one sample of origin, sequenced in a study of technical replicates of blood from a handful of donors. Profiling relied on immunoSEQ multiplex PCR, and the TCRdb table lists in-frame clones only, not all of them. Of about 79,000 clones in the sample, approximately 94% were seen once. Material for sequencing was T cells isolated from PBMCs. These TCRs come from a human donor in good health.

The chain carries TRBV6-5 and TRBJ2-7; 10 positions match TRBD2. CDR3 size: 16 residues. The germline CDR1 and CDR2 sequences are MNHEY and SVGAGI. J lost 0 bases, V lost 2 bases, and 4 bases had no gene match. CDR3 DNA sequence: TGTGCCAGCAGTTACAGTAGCGGGAGGCCCTCCTACGAGCAGTACTTC. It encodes CASSYSSGRPSYEQYF.

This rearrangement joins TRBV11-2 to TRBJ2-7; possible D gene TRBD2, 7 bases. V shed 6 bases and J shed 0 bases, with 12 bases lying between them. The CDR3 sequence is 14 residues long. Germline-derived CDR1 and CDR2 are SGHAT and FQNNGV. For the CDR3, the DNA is TGTGCCAGCAGGGGGGGGCCGCTCTCCTACGAGCAGTACTTC. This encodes CASRGGPLSYEQYF.

The CDR3 coding sequence is TGTGCCAGCAATACAGGGTTCTACGAGCAGTACTTC. It yields the protein CASNTGFYEQYF. J is TRBJ2-7 and V is TRBV28; tentative D call: TRBD1 (6 bases). V lost 7 bases and J lost 3, with 10 bases in between. The germline gives CDR1 MDHEN, CDR2 SYDVKM. This CDR3 contains 12 residues. Full variable domain (remainder filled in from reference TRBV28 and TRBJ2-7): DVKVTQSSRYLVKRTGEKVFLECVQDMDHENMFWYRQDPGLGLRLIYFSYDVKMKEKGDIPEGYSVSREKKERFSLILESASTNQTSMYLCASNTGFYEQYFGPGTRLTVT.

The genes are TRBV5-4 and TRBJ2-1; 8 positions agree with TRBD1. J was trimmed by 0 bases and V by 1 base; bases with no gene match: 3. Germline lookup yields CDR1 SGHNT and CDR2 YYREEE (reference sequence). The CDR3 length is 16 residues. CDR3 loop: CASSLYRGYSYNEQFF. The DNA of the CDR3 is TGTGCCAGCAGCTTGTACAGGGGGTACTCCTACAATGAGCAGTTCTTC.